This T cell receptor beta chain was sequenced in a study of T cell changes during pregnancy in multiple sclerosis. In germline, CDR1 is MNHNY, CDR2 SVGAGI (reference sequence). This CDR3 is 16 amino acids long. Trimming removed 7 bases at V and 0 bases at J, with 16 bases between. Method: immunoSEQ multiplex PCR; TCRdb's copy keeps in-frame clones and lacks some. The sample consists of 70,000 or so clones, about nine tenths of them appearing once. The sequence came from a female donor in good health, enrolled as a control in a pregnancy study. Material: peripheral blood, obtained in the third trimester of pregnancy. The genes are TRBV6-6 and TRBJ1-5; D is uncertain. CDR3 DNA sequence: TGTGCCAGCATCAAGGGAGAGGGAAATAGCAATCAGCCCCAGCATTTT. Translation: CASIKGEGNSNQPQHF.